This T cell receptor beta chain derives from a study of post-analysis software for immune sequencing data. Study-wide points: The five TRBV segments detected at higher frequency in patients than in controls included TRBV5-6, TRBV5-1 and TRBV20-1.

Losses at the gene ends were 8 bases for V and 3 bases for J; bases not matched to a gene: 12. Germline values: CDR1 MDHEN, CDR2 SYDVKM. The CDR3 has 15 residues. Carried by the TCR beta cDNA libraries were unique molecular identifiers. Each CDR3 protein gets one entry after TCRdb re-called the PCR reads with MiXCR. The table lists hundreds of thousands of distinct CDR3 sequences, around 40% of them singletons. Comments on this clonotype: Its cognate antigen is unknown.

Material: blood. This rearrangement joins TRBV28 to TRBJ2-5; TRBD2 matches 7 bases. The TCR was taken from a girl aged 10 to 17 with multiple sclerosis. The CDR3 DNA sequence: TGTGCCAGCGGTATTACTAGCGCTGGAAAAGAGACCCAGTACTTC. Protein: CASGITSAGKETQYF.